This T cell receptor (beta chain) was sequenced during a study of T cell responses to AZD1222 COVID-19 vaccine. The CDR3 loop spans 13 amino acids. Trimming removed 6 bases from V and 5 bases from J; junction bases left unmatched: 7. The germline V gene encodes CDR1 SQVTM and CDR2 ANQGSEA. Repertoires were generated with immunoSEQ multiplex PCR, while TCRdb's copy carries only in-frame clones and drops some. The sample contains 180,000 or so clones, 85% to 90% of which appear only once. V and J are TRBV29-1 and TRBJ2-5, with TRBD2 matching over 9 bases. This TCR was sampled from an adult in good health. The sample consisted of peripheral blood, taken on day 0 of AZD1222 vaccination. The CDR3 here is CSVGSGSGETQYF. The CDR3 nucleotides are TGCAGCGTCGGTAGCGGGAGCGGGGAGACCCAGTACTTC.